The 30 T cell receptor beta chains in this list originate from one sample, sequenced in a study of cytotoxic CD8 clonotypes in ibrutinib-treated CLL (dated by TCRdb to the early 2020s). Per the publication, the time point label means: progressive disease on ibrutinib. The library was prepared using the immunoSEQ multiplex PCR assay. TCRdb limited this immuneACCESS table to in-frame rearrangements with V and J called. A share of clones is missing; checked studies link under half to unresolved V genes, and the rest is unexplained. This sample is represented by about 270,000 clones; around 77% of them were singletons. The ten largest clones represent around 5.1% of the sample. The sample consisted of PBMCs, taken at disease progression, from a patient treated with ibrutinib. The receptors were gathered from a human donor with chronic lymphocytic leukemia.

Written as DNA, the CDR3 is TGCAGCGTTGAAAAAGCGGGAACGCACAATGAGCAGTTCTTC. This codes for CSVEKAGTHNEQFF. The chain uses TRBV29-1 and TRBJ2-1; 7 positions match TRBD2. The V gene's germline CDR1 is SQVTM and CDR2 ANQGSEA. The CDR3 contains 14 residues. Trimming took 2 bases from V and 5 from J; bases not matched to a gene: 6.

This clone was found once. The chain carries TRBV6-6 and TRBJ1-5; 7 nucleotides align to TRBD1. V gave up 2 bases and J gave up 5 bases; unmatched junction bases: 3. The CDR3 loop spans 14 amino acids. The germline gives CDR1 MNHNY, CDR2 SVGAGI (reference sequence). This chain's CDR3 is CASSYRGLDQPQHF. The CDR3 DNA follows: TGTGCCAGCAGTTACAGGGGGCTGGATCAGCCCCAGCATTTT.

The chain has TRBV29-1 and TRBJ2-3; D may be TRBD1 or TRBD2 (5 bases each). The CDR3 has 17 amino acids. The V end lost 6 bases, the J end lost 1 base, and 23 bases lay between the germline ends. Germline V CDR1 and CDR2: SQVTM, ANQGSEA. CDR3 amino acids: CSVGPGPRHHRTDTQYF. CDR3 DNA sequence: TGCAGCGTGGGCCCGGGACCACGACACCACCGCACAGATACGCAGTATTTT.

The chain uses TRBV18 and TRBJ2-7; 7 bases fit TRBD2. CDR1 KGHSH and CDR2 LQKENI come from the germline V gene. The CDR3 length is 15 residues. The J segment lost 3 bases and the V segment lost 5 bases, leaving 10 bases of the junction unmatched. The CDR3 coding sequence is TGTGCCAGCTCATTAGGGGCTAGCGGATACTACGAGCAGTACTTC. This translates into CASSLGASGYYEQYF.

The chain couples TRBV7-9 to TRBJ1-4; the D is unclear. V shed 5 bases and J shed 13 bases, with 14 bases lying between them. Germline-derived CDR1 and CDR2 are SEHNR and FQNEAQ (reference sequence). The CDR3 covers 12 residues. The CDR3 nucleotides read TGTGCCAGCAGCCTACGCCAGTCGAGACTGTTTTTT. Amino acid sequence: CASSLRQSRLFF.

CDR3 DNA sequence: TGTGCCAGCAGTGCTCTAGGGAACGATGGCTACACCTTC. Its translation: CASSALGNDGYTF. The V gene is TRBV6-5, the J gene TRBJ1-2; no clear D. From germline, CDR1 is MNHEY and CDR2 SVGAGI. The CDR3 runs 13 residues. V was shortened by 5 bases and J by 6 bases, with 13 bases between the two germline ends.

CDR3 sequence: CASSLGRMYEQFF. The CDR3 DNA reads TGTGCCAGCAGCTTGGGCAGGATGTATGAGCAGTTCTTC. V is TRBV5-4 and J is TRBJ2-1; D remains unclear. V was cut by 0 bases and J by 8 bases, with 9 bases left in between. The CDR3 spans 13 residues. Germline loops: CDR1 SGHNT, CDR2 YYREEE (reference sequence).

V gene TRBV7-2 combines with J gene TRBJ2-7; 7 nucleotides match TRBD2. Trimming took 4 bases from V and 3 from J; bases not matched to a gene: 9. CDR3 size: 15 residues. Germline CDR1 and CDR2: SGHTA and FQGNSA. DNA for the CDR3: TGTGCCAGCAGCTCCCCGGCTAGCGGCTACTACGAGCAGTACTTC. Protein product: CASSSPASGYYEQYF.

The CDR3 coding sequence is TGTGCCAGTACCCAACCGGGACAGCAGTACGAGCAGTACTTC. Its translation is CASTQPGQQYEQYF. V and J are TRBV28 and TRBJ2-7, with 7 positions matching TRBD1. CDR3 length: 14 residues. CDR1 and CDR2 from the germline V gene are MDHEN and SYDVKM. The ends lost 9 bases at V and 4 bases at J; junction bases unmatched: 12.

The chain is built from TRBV11-2 and TRBJ2-7; D not resolved. This CDR3 has 15 residues. Germline CDR1 is SGHAT and CDR2 is FQNNGV. V lost 2 bases to trimming and J lost 3 bases, with 14 bases between them. CDR3 sequence reads: CASSLRSGLSYEQYF. CDR3 nucleotides: TGTGCCAGCAGCTTACGGTCTGGGTTGAGCTACGAGCAGTACTTC.

The chain couples TRBV9 to TRBJ1-1, with no clear D. The V gene lost 0 bases and the J gene lost 1 base, with 7 bases spanning the gap. From germline, CDR1 is SGDLS and CDR2 YYNGEE. This CDR3 is built from 14 residues. CDR3 residues: CASSVAVGNTEAFF. The CDR3, as DNA: TGTGCCAGCAGCGTAGCTGTGGGGAACACTGAAGCTTTCTTT.

The chain is built from TRBV5-4 and TRBJ2-7; 7 bases map to TRBD1. Per germline, CDR1 SGHNT and CDR2 YYREEE (reference sequence). The CDR3 loop spans 14 amino acids. Germline trimming cut 4 bases from V and 3 bases from J; bases unmatched to any gene: 7. The CDR3 region has the DNA TGTGCCAGCAGCCCGGGACAGCCCTACTACGAGCAGTACTTC. Residues: CASSPGQPYYEQYF.

This chain joins TRBV6-5 and TRBJ1-5, with D uncertain. The V gene lost 5 bases and the J gene lost 0 bases, with 8 bases spanning the gap. The CDR3 length is 14 residues. Per the germline V gene, CDR1 is MNHEY and CDR2 is SVGAGI. Here the CDR3 reads CASSRANSNQPQHF. The CDR3 nucleotides read TGTGCCAGCAGTAGGGCCAATAGCAATCAGCCCCAGCATTTT.

The sample holds a few counts of this clone. The CDR3 region has the DNA TGTGCCACCCCTATGTCGAGGGGGAGGATGAATGAGCAGTTCTTC. Translated: CATPMSRGRMNEQFF. The chain carries TRBV19 and TRBJ2-1; either TRBD1 or TRBD2 may supply D (6 bases each). V lost 10 bases, J lost 7 bases, and 23 bases lay in between. Germline lookup yields CDR1 LNHDA and CDR2 SQIVND (reference sequence). The CDR3 runs to 15 residues.

The chain employs TRBV11-2 and TRBJ2-7, with a possible D match to TRBD1 (5 bases). There are 15 residues in the CDR3. CDR1 is SGHAT, CDR2 FQNNGV, per germline. V gave up 3 bases and J gave up 2 bases, with 14 bases separating them. The CDR3 bases are TGTGCCAGCAGCTTGTGGGGCAGAACTGCCTACGAGCAGTACTTC. Translated: CASSLWGRTAYEQYF. Full variable domain (outside the CDR3, taken from reference TRBV11-2 and TRBJ2-7): EAGVAQSPRYKIIEKRQSVAFWCNPISGHATLYWYQQILGQGPKLLIQFQNNGVVDDSQLPKDRFSAERLKGVDSTLKIQPAKLEDSAVYLCASSLWGRTAYEQYFGPGTRLTVT.

Only a few counts were recorded for this clone. The sample holds other DNA sequences that translate to the same CDR3. The chain joins TRBV20-1 to TRBJ2-5; no clear D. The CDR3 is 11 amino acids. Trimming cost V 3 bases and J 2 bases, with 4 bases left between them. The germline V gene has CDR1 DFQATT and CDR2 SNEGSKA (reference sequence). CDR3 DNA: TGCAGTGCTAGCGGTCAAGAGACCCAGTACTTC. This codes for CSASGQETQYF.

The sample holds one count of this clone. The genes are TRBV7-9 and TRBJ2-2; D remains ambiguous. The CDR3 has 15 amino acids. Trimming left V 5 bases short and J 5 bases short, with 15 bases between. CDR1 and CDR2 from the germline V gene are SEHNR and FQNEAQ (reference sequence). The CDR3 region has the DNA TGTGCCAGCAGCCGTCTGGCTAGTATGACCGGGGAGCTGTTTTTT. This sequence encodes CASSRLASMTGELFF.

The chain couples TRBV12-5 to TRBJ1-1; tentatively, D is TRBD1 (5 bases). The CDR3 covers 12 residues. Germline lookup yields CDR1 LGHNT and CDR2 FRNRAP. Between the trimmed V and J ends, which lost 4 bases and 3 bases, there was a span of 6 bases. The CDR3 loop reads CASGWGYTEAFF. CDR3 DNA sequence: TGTGCTAGTGGTTGGGGGTACACTGAAGCTTTCTTT.

This clone was seen a few times. The chain combines TRBV19 with TRBJ1-2; no clear D gene. This CDR3 comprises 11 residues. Trimming shortened V by 9 bases and J by 8 bases, and 13 bases separated the two germline ends. CDR1 is LNHDA and CDR2 is SQIVND in the germline V gene (reference sequence). The CDR3 reads CASREVWGYTF. In nucleotides, the CDR3 is TGTGCCAGCCGTGAGGTGTGGGGCTACACCTTC.

The V gene is TRBV6-5, the J gene TRBJ2-7; D unresolved. The CDR3 has 13 amino acids. The germline V gene encodes CDR1 MNHEY and CDR2 SVGAGI. Between the trimmed V and J ends, which lost 6 bases and 3 bases, there was a span of 12 bases. CDR3 in amino acids: CASRPNQVYEQYF. The CDR3, as DNA: TGTGCCAGCAGGCCTAATCAGGTCTACGAGCAGTACTTC.

This clone has a handful of counts. Within the sample, other DNA sequences also encode this same CDR3. This rearrangement joins TRBV29-1 to TRBJ1-1, with D tentatively TRBD1 (5 bases). CDR3 length: 12 amino acids. Per the germline V gene, CDR1 is SQVTM and CDR2 is ANQGSEA. The ends were cut back, 2 bases at V and 1 base at J, with 5 bases in the middle. The CDR3 region has the DNA TGCAGCGTTGAAAGGGGGAACACTGAAGCTTTCTTT. Protein: CSVERGNTEAFF.

This chain connects TRBV7-8 to TRBJ2-7; 9 nucleotides align to TRBD1. This CDR3 contains 17 residues. The germline V gene encodes CDR1 SGHVS and CDR2 FQNEAQ. The ends lost 4 bases at V and 2 bases at J; junction bases unmatched: 12. CDR3 sequence (DNA): TGTGCCAGCAGCTCCCCGGGGACAGGGAAGACGACCTACGAGCAGTACTTC. Translating gives CASSSPGTGKTTYEQYF.

J is TRBJ1-5 and V is TRBV7-3; possible D gene TRBD1, 6 bases. V lost 3 bases and J lost 0, with 24 bases in between. The CDR3 runs 20 residues. From germline, CDR1 is SGHTA and CDR2 FQGTGA. CDR3 loop: CASSFRRGGLNQYSNQPQHF. As DNA, the CDR3 is TGTGCCAGCAGCTTCCGAAGGGGGGGCCTGAACCAATATAGCAATCAGCCCCAGCATTTT.

V gene TRBV7-3 combines with J gene TRBJ2-1, with D perhaps assigned TRBD1 or TRBD2 (5 bases each). The CDR3 sequence is 15 residues long. Trimming left V 5 bases short and J 7 bases short, with 18 bases between. CDR1 SGHTA and CDR2 FQGTGA come from the germline V gene. CDR3 amino acids: CASSLGGGGWNEQFF. The CDR3 DNA reads as TGTGCCAGCAGCCTCGGAGGTGGGGGTTGGAATGAGCAGTTCTTC.

This chain joins TRBV11-2 and TRBJ2-1; 10 bases map to TRBD1. V gave up 3 bases and J gave up 9 bases; unmatched junction bases: 5. This CDR3 contains 14 residues. Per germline, CDR1 SGHAT and CDR2 FQNNGV. The CDR3 sequence is CASSFAGQGFEQFF. Written as DNA, the CDR3 is TGTGCCAGCAGCTTTGCGGGACAGGGGTTTGAGCAGTTCTTC.

The J gene is TRBJ1-4, the V gene TRBV6-5; D possibly corresponds to TRBD1 (6 bases). V was shortened by 6 bases and J by 0 bases, with 11 bases between the two germline ends. Germline lookup yields CDR1 MNHEY and CDR2 SVGAGI. The CDR3 has 15 amino acids. The CDR3 region is CASRLTGATNEKLFF. The DNA of the CDR3 is TGTGCCAGCAGGCTGACAGGCGCAACTAATGAAAAACTGTTTTTT.

The J gene is TRBJ2-2, the V gene TRBV27; perhaps TRBD2 as D (6 bases). Between the trimmed V and J ends, which lost 7 bases and 4 bases, there was a span of 13 bases. Germline V lookup: CDR1 MNHEY, CDR2 SMNVEV (reference sequence). This CDR3 has 14 residues. The CDR3 coding sequence is TGTGCCAGCACCCATAGCGGAGGCACCGGGGAGCTGTTTTTT. Its protein is CASTHSGGTGELFF.

The gene calls are TRBV18 and TRBJ1-2; 7 positions match TRBD1. The junction had 8 bases not matched to a gene; V was cut back by 3 bases and J by 4 bases. Germline values: CDR1 KGHSH, CDR2 LQKENI. The CDR3 consists of 15 residues. The CDR3 sequence is CASSPDKTGTYGYTF. The CDR3 DNA sequence: TGTGCCAGCTCACCCGACAAGACAGGGACCTATGGCTACACCTTC. Filled out from reference TRBV18 and TRBJ1-2, the complete variable domain reads NAGVMQNPRHLVRRRGQEARLRCSPMKGHSHVYWYRQLPEEGLKFMVYLQKENIIDESGMPKERFSAEFPKEGPSILRIQQVVRGDSAAYFCASSPDKTGTYGYTFGSGTRLTVV.

V and J are TRBV4-1 and TRBJ2-2; 8 bases match TRBD1. V lost 3 bases to trimming and J lost 5 bases; unmatched junction nucleotides: 8. The CDR3 extends over 16 amino acids. Per the germline V gene, CDR1 is MGHRA and CDR2 is YSYEKL. Written as DNA, the CDR3 is TGCGCCAGCAGCCATATTCTCAGGGGGCGAACCGGGGAGCTGTTTTTT. Its translation: CASSHILRGRTGELFF.

The rearrangement links TRBV29-1 to TRBJ1-1, with D unclear. CDR3 length equals 13 residues. Germline CDR1 and CDR2: SQVTM and ANQGSEA. The V gene lost 4 bases and the J gene lost 4 bases, with 13 bases spanning the gap. DNA of the CDR3: TGCAGCGTTGCCATCACGCCGGGCACTGAAGCTTTCTTT. Translation gives CSVAITPGTEAFF.